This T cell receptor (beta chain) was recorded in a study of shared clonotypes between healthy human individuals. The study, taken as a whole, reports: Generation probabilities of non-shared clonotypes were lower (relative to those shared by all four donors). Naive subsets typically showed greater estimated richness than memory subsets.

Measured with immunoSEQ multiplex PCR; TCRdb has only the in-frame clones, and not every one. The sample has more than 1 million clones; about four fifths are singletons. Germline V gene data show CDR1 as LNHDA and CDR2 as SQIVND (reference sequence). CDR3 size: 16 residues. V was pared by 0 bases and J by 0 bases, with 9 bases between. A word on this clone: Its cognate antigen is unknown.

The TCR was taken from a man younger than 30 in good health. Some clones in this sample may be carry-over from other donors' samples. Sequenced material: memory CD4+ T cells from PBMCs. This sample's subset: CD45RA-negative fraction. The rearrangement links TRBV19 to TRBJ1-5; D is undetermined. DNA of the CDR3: TGTGCCAGTAGTATAGAAAGGGTGTATAGCAATCAGCCCCAGCATTTT. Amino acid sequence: CASSIERVYSNQPQHF.